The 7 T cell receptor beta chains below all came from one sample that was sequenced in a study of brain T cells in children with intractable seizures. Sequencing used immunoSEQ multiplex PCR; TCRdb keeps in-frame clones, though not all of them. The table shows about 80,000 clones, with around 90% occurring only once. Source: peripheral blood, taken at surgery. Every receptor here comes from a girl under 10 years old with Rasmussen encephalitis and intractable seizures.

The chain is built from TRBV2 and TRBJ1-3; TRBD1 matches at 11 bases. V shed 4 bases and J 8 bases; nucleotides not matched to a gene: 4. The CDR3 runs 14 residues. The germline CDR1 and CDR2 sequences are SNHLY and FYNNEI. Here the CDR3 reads CASSGDRGVYTIYF. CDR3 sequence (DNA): TGTGCCAGCAGTGGGGACAGGGGGGTATACACCATATATTTT.

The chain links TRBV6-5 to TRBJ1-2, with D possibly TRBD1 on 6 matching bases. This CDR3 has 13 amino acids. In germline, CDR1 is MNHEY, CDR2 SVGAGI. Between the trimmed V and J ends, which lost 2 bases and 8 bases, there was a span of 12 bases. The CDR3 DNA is TGTGCCAGCAGTTACCCGACAGGCAAAGGCTACACCTTC. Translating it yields CASSYPTGKGYTF.

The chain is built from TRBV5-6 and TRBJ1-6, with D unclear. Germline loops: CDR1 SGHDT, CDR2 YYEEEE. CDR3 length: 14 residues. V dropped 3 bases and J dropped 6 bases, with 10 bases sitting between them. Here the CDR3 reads CASSYVHLNSPLHF. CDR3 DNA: TGTGCCAGCAGCTACGTACATCTTAATTCACCCCTCCACTTT. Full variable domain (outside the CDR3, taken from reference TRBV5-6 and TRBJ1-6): DAGVTQSPTHLIKTRGQQVTLRCSPKSGHDTVSWYQQALGQGPQFIFQYYEEEERQRGNFPDRFSGHQFPNYSSELNVNALLLGDSALYLCASSYVHLNSPLHFGNGTRLTVT.

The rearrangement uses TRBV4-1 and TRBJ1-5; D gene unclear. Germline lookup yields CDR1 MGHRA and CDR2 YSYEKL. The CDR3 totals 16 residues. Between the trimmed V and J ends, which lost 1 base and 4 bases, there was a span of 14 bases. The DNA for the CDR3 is TGCGCCAGCAGCCAAGCCCCTCCGGCGGATAATCAGCCCCAGCATTTT. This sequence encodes CASSQAPPADNQPQHF.

DNA of the CDR3: TGTGCCAGCAGCTTTAGCGGGCAGGGTCGCTACACCTTC. It translates to CASSFSGQGRYTF. The V and J genes are TRBV5-6 and TRBJ1-2; tentatively, D is TRBD1 (5 bases). Germline V gene sequence: CDR1 SGHDT, CDR2 YYEEEE. The CDR3 loop spans 13 amino acids. The V end was cut by 2 bases, the J end by 9 bases, with 14 bases between.

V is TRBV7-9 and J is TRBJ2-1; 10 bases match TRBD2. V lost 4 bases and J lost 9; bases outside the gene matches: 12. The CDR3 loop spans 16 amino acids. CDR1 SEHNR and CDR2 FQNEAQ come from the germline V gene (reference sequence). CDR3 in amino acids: CASSSVSVAGGSEQFF. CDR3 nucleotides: TGTGCCAGCAGCTCCGTCTCGGTAGCGGGAGGTTCTGAGCAGTTCTTC.

CDR3 in DNA: TGTGCCAGCAGCCCTACAGGGGTAGAGCAGTTCTTC. This sequence encodes CASSPTGVEQFF. The V and J genes are TRBV11-3 and TRBJ2-1; 7 nucleotides line up with TRBD1. Germline V CDR1 and CDR2: SGHNT, YENEEA. The CDR3 spans 12 residues. The V and J ends lost 5 bases and 10 bases, in that order; junction bases with no gene match: 5.